This TCR beta chain was identified during a study of T cell clones after liver transplantation. As for the study in general: Pre-transplant mixed lymphocyte reactions yielded third-party-reactive TCRbeta sequences as comparators for graft-donor-reactive sequences. HCV positivity affected three of eight recipients; the rest lacked autoimmune or viral indications. Standard immunosuppression, with no induction, continued until 12-24 months after transplant.

Clones were sequenced by immunoSEQ multiplex PCR, and TCRdb holds only the in-frame ones, with some missing. In the table there are about 76,000 clones, less than 90% of which are singletons. Trimming cost V 5 bases and J 4 bases, with 14 bases left between them. Germline values: CDR1 SGHTA, CDR2 FQGTGA. The CDR3 length is 15 residues. V usage is TRBV7-3 and J usage is TRBJ2-2; weak D call: TRBD2 (6 bases). The starting material was CD4+ T cells from blood, obtained at the 22-month timepoint. The TCR sequence derives from a human patient who received a liver transplant. Some T cells may be provided by the graft donor. In nucleotides, the CDR3 is TGTGCCAGCAGCAATCGGACTAAGCCCACCGGGGAGCTGTTTTTT. Protein product: CASSNRTKPTGELFF.